The 24 T cell receptor beta chains reported below all come from one sample, sequenced in a study of OX40 agonist ivuxolimab in advanced cancers. Generated by immunoSEQ multiplex PCR, the TCRdb table keeps only in-frame clones and is missing some. The sample has 71,000 or so clones; nearly 95% are singletons. The input for sequencing was CD4+ or CD8+ T cells sorted from blood, taken in a trial of the OX40 agonist ivuxolimab. The receptor set was obtained from an adult with an advanced solid tumor such as melanoma, head and neck, liver or kidney cancer.

Only one count was recorded for this clone. V and J are TRBV27 and TRBJ2-1; perhaps TRBD1 as D (6 bases). V was pared by 6 bases and J by 5 bases, with 17 bases between. The CDR3 spans 15 residues. Germline V lookup: CDR1 MNHEY, CDR2 SMNVEV (reference sequence). The CDR3 spells CASSSLWGRDNEQFF. The DNA of the CDR3 is TGTGCCAGCAGCTCTTTATGGGGGCGGGACAATGAGCAGTTCTTC.

This clone was seen a handful of times. V usage is TRBV13 and J usage is TRBJ1-4; D is perhaps TRBD1 (5 bases). Trimming stripped 4 bases from V and 5 bases from J, with 11 bases between. Per germline, CDR1 PRHDT and CDR2 FYEKMQ (reference sequence). The CDR3 is 14 amino acids. The chain's CDR3 is CASSSRDGNEKLFF. The CDR3 nucleotides are TGTGCCAGCAGCTCCCGGGACGGGAATGAAAAACTGTTTTTT.

The genes are TRBV5-1 and TRBJ1-1; weak D call: TRBD1 (6 bases). Trimming pared 3 bases from V and 7 bases from J, leaving 16 bases between. Germline lookup yields CDR1 SGHRS and CDR2 YFSETQ. The CDR3 runs 14 residues. CDR3 residues: CASSSHLQGLEAFF. The CDR3 nucleotides are TGCGCCAGCAGCTCCCATCTACAGGGCCTTGAAGCTTTCTTT.

The chain is built from TRBV13 and TRBJ2-5; 11 nucleotides match TRBD2. Germline values: CDR1 PRHDT, CDR2 FYEKMQ (reference sequence). The CDR3 totals 18 residues. The V gene end was trimmed by 4 bases and the J gene end by 1 base; junction bases not matched to a gene: 11. The CDR3 DNA sequence: TGTGCCAGCAGCTCGATCGGGACTAGCGGCTTGTTCCAAGAGACCCAGTACTTC. Translation gives CASSSIGTSGLFQETQYF. Variable domain in full (rest from reference TRBV13 and TRBJ2-5): AAGVIQSPRHLIKEKRETATLKCYPIPRHDTVYWYQQGPGQDPQFLISFYEKMQSDKGSIPDRFSAQQFSDYHSELNMSSLELGDSALYFCASSSIGTSGLFQETQYFGPGTRLLVL.

The V call is TRBV9, the J call TRBJ2-7; D call uncertain. This CDR3 is 14 amino acids long. Trimming shortened V by 4 bases and J by 5 bases, and 16 bases separated the two germline ends. Germline V lookup: CDR1 SGDLS, CDR2 YYNGEE. This CDR3 reads CASSLQASPHEQYF. Here the CDR3 DNA reads TGTGCCAGCAGCCTCCAAGCATCTCCCCACGAGCAGTACTTC. The entire variable domain, with the rest obtained from reference TRBV9 and TRBJ2-7, is as follows: DSGVTQTPKHLITATGQRVTLRCSPRSGDLSVYWYQQSLDQGLQFLIQYYNGEERAKGNILERFSAQQFPDLHSELNLSSLELGDSALYFCASSLQASPHEQYFGPGTRLTVT.

The sample holds one count of this clone. The J gene is TRBJ1-1, the V gene TRBV27; the D is unclear. There are 15 residues in the CDR3. Germline V CDR1 and CDR2: MNHEY, SMNVEV (reference sequence). Deletions cut 5 bases from V and 4 bases from J, with 17 bases between. The CDR3 DNA is TGTGCCAGCAGTCTACGCGGAGGTTACGGCACTGAAGCTTTCTTT. The encoded protein is CASSLRGGYGTEAFF.

The chain recombines TRBV6-5 with TRBJ1-1; D is perhaps TRBD1 (5 bases). Germline loops: CDR1 MNHEY, CDR2 SVGAGI. The length of the CDR3 is 13 residues. The V gene lost 2 bases and the J gene lost 3 bases, with 7 bases spanning the gap. In nucleotides, the CDR3 is TGTGCCAGCAGTTACCCAGGGTACACTGAAGCTTTCTTT. Translating gives CASSYPGYTEAFF.

V is TRBV6-5 and J is TRBJ2-7; D is tentatively TRBD1 or TRBD2 (5 bases each). V lost 6 bases and J lost 3, with 15 bases in between. The CDR3 has 14 residues. CDR1 and CDR2 (germline): MNHEY, SVGAGI. The CDR3 DNA is TGTGCCAGCAGCCTCCGGGACCGTCACTACGAGCAGTACTTC. Its translation: CASSLRDRHYEQYF.

The chain links TRBV4-1 to TRBJ2-1, with a possible D match to TRBD1 (5 bases). CDR1 is MGHRA, CDR2 YSYEKL, per germline. The length of the CDR3 is 15 residues. The V end lost 0 bases, the J end lost 1 base, and 7 bases lay between the germline ends. CDR3 loop: CASSQDRGSYNEQFF. In nucleotides, the CDR3 is TGCGCCAGCAGCCAAGATAGGGGTTCCTACAATGAGCAGTTCTTC.

The chain combines TRBV7-9 with TRBJ2-1, with D hard to call. This CDR3 is 12 amino acids long. The germline V gene has CDR1 SEHNR and CDR2 FQNEAQ (reference sequence). V gave up 2 bases and J gave up 8 bases, with 7 bases separating them. This CDR3 is CASSLFNDEQFF. The CDR3 region has the DNA TGTGCCAGCAGCTTATTTAATGATGAGCAGTTCTTC.

The V gene is TRBV15, the J gene TRBJ1-5; the D gene is possibly TRBD1 (5 bases). The germline V gene encodes CDR1 LNHNV and CDR2 YYDKDF (reference sequence). This CDR3 region has 16 residues. V shed 1 base and J shed 5 bases, with 15 bases lying between them. The CDR3 loop reads CATSRVRQGGDQPQHF. Here the CDR3 DNA reads TGTGCCACCAGCAGAGTAAGGCAGGGTGGCGATCAGCCCCAGCATTTT. Full variable domain (rest looked up from reference TRBV15 and TRBJ1-5): DAMVIQNPRYQVTQFGKPVTLSCSQTLNHNVMYWYQQKSSQAPKLLFHYYDKDFNNEADTPDNFQSRRPNTSFCFLDIRSPGLGDTAMYLCATSRVRQGGDQPQHFGDGTRLSIL.

This chain's CDR3 is CASSDMGEPYNEQFF. CDR3 DNA sequence: TGTGCCAGCAGCGATATGGGGGAACCTTACAATGAGCAGTTCTTC. The V call is TRBV9, the J call TRBJ2-1, with D perhaps being TRBD1 or TRBD2 (5 bases each). Trimming took off 3 bases at V and 4 bases at J, with 14 bases between the two ends. Germline values: CDR1 SGDLS, CDR2 YYNGEE. This CDR3 contains 15 residues.

V gene TRBV6-5 combines with J gene TRBJ2-4; perhaps TRBD1 as D (6 bases). In germline, CDR1 is MNHEY, CDR2 SVGAGI. CDR3 length: 14 residues. Trimming stripped 2 bases from V and 6 bases from J, with 11 bases between. CDR3 bases: TGTGCCAGCAGTTACCGGCAGGGGCTAAACATTCAGTACTTC. Encoded protein: CASSYRQGLNIQYF.

This chain links TRBV10-3 with TRBJ2-1, with D maybe TRBD1 (5 bases). CDR1 and CDR2 (germline): ENHRY, SYGVKD. The ends were cut back, 4 bases at V and 3 bases at J, with 13 bases in the middle. This CDR3 spans 15 amino acids. For the CDR3, the DNA is TGTGCCATCAGTGCAGGGCAGACAGACTACAATGAGCAGTTCTTC. It codes for CAISAGQTDYNEQFF.

This chain connects TRBV28 to TRBJ2-7; 8 bases align to TRBD1. Unmatched junction bases numbered 11, after V lost 7 bases and J lost 6 bases. Per germline, CDR1 MDHEN and CDR2 SYDVKM. CDR3 length: 14 amino acids. The CDR3 region has the DNA TGTGCCAGCAAGGTCCGGACAGGGAGGAGCGAGCAGTACTTC. This sequence encodes CASKVRTGRSEQYF.

This chain links TRBV6-5 with TRBJ2-7; D is uncertain. V was clipped by 8 bases and J by 1 base, with 9 bases between them. The CDR3 contains 12 residues. Germline V gene lookup returns CDR1 MNHEY and CDR2 SVGAGI. The DNA of the CDR3 is TGTGCCAGCGGAGCCGGGTCCTACGAGCAGTACTTC. Translation: CASGAGSYEQYF.

The CDR3 sequence: CASSQSPLGADEQFF. CDR3 sequence (DNA): TGCGCCAGCAGCCAAAGCCCCCTAGGGGCGGATGAGCAGTTCTTC. The chain carries TRBV4-1 and TRBJ2-1; D might be TRBD1 (5 bases). Germline CDR1 MGHRA, CDR2 YSYEKL. CDR3 length: 15 amino acids. V was pared by 2 bases and J by 8 bases, with 16 bases between.

This chain connects TRBV7-9 to TRBJ2-7; 8 bases agree with TRBD1. V was pared by 5 bases and J by 1 base, with 4 bases of the junction left unmatched. The CDR3 runs to 14 residues. Germline CDR1 reads SEHNR; CDR2 reads FQNEAQ (reference sequence). CDR3 loop: CASSHRDRSYEQYF. CDR3 DNA: TGTGCCAGCAGCCACCGGGACAGGTCCTACGAGCAGTACTTC.

This clone was observed a single time. V usage is TRBV27 and J usage is TRBJ2-1; unclear D gene. The CDR3 covers 13 residues. Germline-derived CDR1 and CDR2 are MNHEY and SMNVEV (reference sequence). V was trimmed by 3 bases and J by 7 bases, leaving 10 bases between them. CDR3 sequence: CASSLRLGNEQFF. CDR3 bases: TGTGCCAGCAGTTTGCGGTTAGGGAATGAGCAGTTCTTC.

This chain connects TRBV27 to TRBJ2-7, with TRBD1 matching 10 bases. The trim removed 3 bases at V and 3 bases at J, leaving 2 bases unmatched. The CDR3 length is 14 residues. Germline V CDR1 and CDR2: MNHEY, SMNVEV (reference sequence). This CDR3 is CASSFGTGDYEQYF. Written as DNA, the CDR3 is TGTGCCAGCAGTTTCGGGACAGGGGACTACGAGCAGTACTTC.

This clone was observed a single time. The chain has TRBV12-5 and TRBJ1-2; D unresolved. The V gene's germline CDR1 is LGHNT and CDR2 FRNRAP. The ends were cut back, 1 base at V and 8 bases at J, with 20 bases in the middle. This CDR3 contains 16 residues. The CDR3: CASGLAPPGPGEGYTF. The CDR3 nucleotides read TGTGCTAGTGGTTTGGCCCCCCCCGGGCCGGGTGAAGGCTACACCTTC.

The chain is built from TRBV27 and TRBJ2-3; D gene ambiguous. The CDR3 spans 16 residues. Germline CDR1 MNHEY, CDR2 SMNVEV (reference sequence). The V end was cut by 5 bases, the J end by 1 base, with 16 bases between. CDR3: CASSPHGGDRTDTQYF. CDR3 nucleotide sequence: TGTGCCAGCAGTCCACACGGTGGTGACCGCACAGATACGCAGTATTTT.

The chain has TRBV9 and TRBJ2-7; D is undetermined. The germline gives CDR1 SGDLS, CDR2 YYNGEE. V was clipped by 0 bases and J by 0 bases, with 4 bases between them. This CDR3 region has 13 residues. The CDR3 is CASSVDGSYEQYF. DNA for the CDR3: TGTGCCAGCAGCGTAGACGGCTCCTACGAGCAGTACTTC.

V is TRBV27 and J is TRBJ1-1; D may be TRBD1 (5 bases). CDR3 size: 14 residues. Germline values: CDR1 MNHEY, CDR2 SMNVEV (reference sequence). V shed 6 bases and J shed 0 bases, with 11 bases lying between them. The CDR3: CASRGTDLNTEAFF. The CDR3 bases are TGTGCCAGCAGGGGGACGGATTTGAACACTGAAGCTTTCTTT.